This passage covers 27 T cell receptor beta chains from one sample sequenced in a study of memory CD4+ T cells and cytomegalovirus serostatus. The sort gate was single viable CD3+CD4+CD8-CD45RO+ cells for memory CD4+ T cells. Repertoires were generated with immunoSEQ multiplex PCR, while TCRdb's copy carries only in-frame clones and drops some. The sample carries approximately 46,000 clones, 60% to 80% recorded once. The sequenced sample consisted of memory CD4+ T cells from blood. Receptors originate from an adult in good health and CMV-seropositive.

The chain joins TRBV6-1 to TRBJ2-1, with TRBD2 matching 8 bases. Losses at the gene ends were 6 bases for V and 0 bases for J; bases not matched to a gene: 1. Germline CDR1 is MNHNS and CDR2 is SASEGT. This CDR3 has 14 amino acids. The CDR3 loop is CASSRGGSYNEQFF. For the CDR3, the DNA is TGTGCCAGCAGCCGGGGGGGCTCCTACAATGAGCAGTTCTTC.

The chain joins TRBV7-9 to TRBJ2-7; 10 bases line up with TRBD1. V was pared by 4 bases and J by 5 bases, with 11 bases of the junction left unmatched. Germline V gene lookup returns CDR1 SEHNR and CDR2 FQNEAQ (reference sequence). The CDR3 has 16 residues. The CDR3 nucleotides read TGTGCCAGCAGCTACACTATCGGGACAGGGGAGGACGAGCAGTACTTC. Amino acids: CASSYTIGTGEDEQYF.

V and J are TRBV4-1 and TRBJ2-3, with 9 bases lining up with TRBD2. Germline CDR1 MGHRA, CDR2 YSYEKL. The CDR3 has 15 residues. The junction had 8 bases not matched to a gene; V was cut back by 8 bases and J by 2 bases. The CDR3 loop reads CASSGLAGTTDTQYF. CDR3 DNA: TGCGCCAGCTCAGGGCTAGCGGGAACCACAGATACGCAGTATTTT.

The chain combines TRBV10-3 with TRBJ2-1, with 9 bases that match TRBD1. CDR3 size: 14 residues. Germline V gene sequence: CDR1 ENHRY, CDR2 SYGVKD. The ends lost 10 bases at V and 1 base at J; junction bases unmatched: 5. The CDR3 DNA follows: TGTGCCACCGGGGGACAGGGTTCCTACAATGAGCAGTTCTTC. Its protein is CATGGQGSYNEQFF.

In its sample, this clone is medium-sized (0.01 to 0.1%). The CDR3 coding sequence is TGCGCCAGCCGACCGGGGACAGGCATGGTTCGGGACACTGAAGCTTTCTTT. It yields the protein CASRPGTGMVRDTEAFF. V gene TRBV4-1 combines with J gene TRBJ1-1; 8 nucleotides agree with TRBD1. Germline CDR1 reads MGHRA; CDR2 reads YSYEKL. The CDR3 extends over 17 amino acids. V lost 8 bases and J lost 3; bases outside the gene matches: 17.

V and J are TRBV7-8 and TRBJ2-7; TRBD1 might be the D (6 bases). CDR1 is SGHVS and CDR2 is FQNEAQ in the germline V gene. The V and J ends lost 3 bases and 1 base respectively, with 10 bases between them. The CDR3 consists of 14 residues. The CDR3 is CASSFRTESYEQYF. The CDR3 DNA reads TGTGCCAGCAGCTTCAGGACAGAGTCCTACGAGCAGTACTTC.

V gene TRBV6-6 combines with J gene TRBJ1-1; a weak D match, TRBD1 (5 bases). Germline loops: CDR1 MNHNY, CDR2 SVGAGI (reference sequence). Trimming stripped 5 bases from V and 11 bases from J, with 18 bases between. This CDR3 has 13 amino acids. CDR3 sequence reads: CASSAGLGQAAFF. The CDR3 DNA reads TGTGCCAGCAGTGCCGGCCTGGGGCAGGCCGCTTTCTTT.

This clone was seen a single time. This rearrangement joins TRBV11-2 to TRBJ2-3, with 13 positions matching TRBD2. The CDR3 length is 16 residues. In germline, CDR1 is SGHAT, CDR2 FQNNGV. V was pared by 6 bases and J by 7 bases, with 10 bases of the junction left unmatched. CDR3 protein: CASRQSRLAGGHTQYF. The DNA of the CDR3 is TGTGCCAGCAGGCAATCTCGACTAGCGGGGGGTCATACGCAGTATTTT.

V and J are TRBV19 and TRBJ1-5; D perhaps matches TRBD1 (5 bases). Trimming shortened V by 8 bases and J by 4 bases, and 24 bases separated the two germline ends. Looked up from germline, CDR1 is LNHDA and CDR2 is SQIVND (reference sequence). The CDR3 has 17 amino acids. This CDR3 is CASLPGKVGVGNQPQHF. Written as DNA, the CDR3 is TGTGCCAGTCTACCGGGGAAGGTAGGGGTCGGAAATCAGCCCCAGCATTTT. The variable domain in full, completed from reference TRBV19 and TRBJ1-5, reads DGGITQSPKYLFRKEGQNVTLSCEQNLNHDAMYWYRQDPGQGLRLIYYSQIVNDFQKGDIAEGYSVSREKKESFPLTVTSAQKNPTAFYLCASLPGKVGVGNQPQHFGDGTRLSIL.

In its sample, this clone was seen a few times. The gene calls are TRBV2 and TRBJ1-5; tentatively, D is TRBD1 (5 bases). Looked up from germline, CDR1 is SNHLY and CDR2 is FYNNEI. Trimming pared 6 bases from V and 0 bases from J, leaving 9 bases between. The CDR3 extends over 14 amino acids. The CDR3 loop reads CASRKGTSNQPQHF. In DNA form, the CDR3 reads TGTGCCAGCAGGAAGGGGACTAGCAATCAGCCCCAGCATTTT.

The J gene is TRBJ1-1, the V gene TRBV7-9; D possibly corresponds to TRBD1 (6 bases). V lost 7 bases to trimming and J lost 0 bases, with 24 bases between them. This CDR3 is built from 18 residues. From germline, CDR1 is SEHNR and CDR2 FQNEAQ (reference sequence). The CDR3 DNA is TGTGCCAGCAAGCTTAGCGGTGACTGGGGGCGAATGAACACTGAAGCTTTCTTT. Translating it yields CASKLSGDWGRMNTEAFF.

The chain has TRBV9 and TRBJ1-3, with D hard to call. Trimming left V 0 bases short and J 0 bases short, with 10 bases between. CDR1 is SGDLS, CDR2 YYNGEE, per germline. The CDR3 is made up of 16 amino acids. The CDR3 DNA reads as TGTGCCAGCAGCGTAGTGCCACAGCTCTCTGGAAACACCATATATTTT. Protein: CASSVVPQLSGNTIYF. The full variable domain, rest sourced from reference TRBV9 and TRBJ1-3, is DSGVTQTPKHLITATGQRVTLRCSPRSGDLSVYWYQQSLDQGLQFLIQYYNGEERAKGNILERFSAQQFPDLHSELNLSSLELGDSALYFCASSVVPQLSGNTIYFGEGSWLTVV.

The V call is TRBV5-1, the J call TRBJ1-1; D is perhaps TRBD1 (6 bases). The CDR3 is 14 amino acids. CDR1 is SGHRS, CDR2 YFSETQ, per germline. The V gene lost 0 bases and the J gene lost 5 bases, with 11 bases spanning the gap. The CDR3 DNA follows: TGCGCCAGCAGCTTGGGTCCAGGGGATACTGAAGCTTTCTTT. It is translated as CASSLGPGDTEAFF.

A few counts support this clone. The V and J genes are TRBV7-9 and TRBJ2-7, with 15 bases fitting TRBD2. V shed 5 bases and J 2 bases; nucleotides not matched to a gene: 10. CDR3 size: 18 residues. Germline lookup yields CDR1 SEHNR and CDR2 FQNEAQ (reference sequence). In DNA form, the CDR3 reads TGTGCCAGCAGCCGCGGACTAGCGGGGGGGCCACTGACCTACGAGCAGTACTTC. It codes for CASSRGLAGGPLTYEQYF.

Concerning this clone: This same CDR3 is encoded by further DNA sequences in the sample. The chain has TRBV11-2 and TRBJ2-7; 8 bases fit TRBD2. Germline V gives CDR1 SGHAT, CDR2 FQNNGV. There are 14 residues in the CDR3. The V gene end was trimmed by 3 bases and the J gene end by 2 bases; junction bases not matched to a gene: 3. CDR3 in DNA: TGTGCCAGCAGCTTGGGACTAGACACCTACGAGCAGTACTTC. This gives the protein CASSLGLDTYEQYF.

This clone came up a few times. The V gene is TRBV5-1, the J gene TRBJ2-4; 9 bases fit TRBD2. The V segment lost 0 bases and the J segment 7 bases; nucleotides outside the gene matches: 5. This CDR3 comprises 15 residues. Per germline, CDR1 SGHRS and CDR2 YFSETQ. Here the CDR3 reads CASSLVVAGANIQYF. The CDR3, as DNA: TGCGCCAGCAGCTTGGTAGTAGCGGGGGCGAACATTCAGTACTTC. The entire variable domain, with the rest obtained from reference TRBV5-1 and TRBJ2-4, is as follows: KAGVTQTPRYLIKTRGQQVTLSCSPISGHRSVSWYQQTPGQGLQFLFEYFSETQRNKGNFPGRFSGRQFSNSRSEMNVSTLELGDSALYLCASSLVVAGANIQYFGAGTRLSVL.

The chain has TRBV4-1 and TRBJ2-3; 10 positions match TRBD2. The CDR3 loop spans 18 amino acids. The J segment lost 4 bases and the V segment lost 0 bases, leaving 10 bases of the junction unmatched. Germline lookup yields CDR1 MGHRA and CDR2 YSYEKL. The CDR3 bases are TGCGCCAGCAGCCAAGATCCTCCTAGCGGGGGACCGCCAGATACGCAGTATTTT. It codes for CASSQDPPSGGPPDTQYF.

The CDR3 spells CASSLDPESTQYF. The DNA of the CDR3 is TGCGCCAGCAGCTTGGATCCCGAGTCTACGCAGTATTTT. The rearrangement joins TRBV5-1 to TRBJ2-3, with D hard to call. V was cut by 0 bases and J by 8 bases, with 10 bases left in between. The germline gives CDR1 SGHRS, CDR2 YFSETQ. The CDR3 totals 13 residues.

The chain couples TRBV5-1 to TRBJ2-1; 8 nucleotides align to TRBD1. V shed 0 bases, J shed 2 bases, and the junction held 19 bases outside the gene matches. Per the germline V gene, CDR1 is SGHRS and CDR2 is YFSETQ. This CDR3 is 21 amino acids long. CDR3 nucleotide sequence: TGCGCCAGCAGCTTGGCACTACAGGGGGACCTTTTTCGGGGGACCTACAATGAGCAGTTCTTC. It is translated as CASSLALQGDLFRGTYNEQFF.

V gene TRBV5-1 combines with J gene TRBJ2-3, with D possibly TRBD1 on 5 matching bases. The germline gives CDR1 SGHRS, CDR2 YFSETQ. This CDR3 has 14 residues. Trimming shortened V by 7 bases and J by 1 base, and 13 bases separated the two germline ends. CDR3 nucleotide sequence: TGCGCCAGCGGAGCAGGGTTGGGCACAGATACGCAGTATTTT. Translated: CASGAGLGTDTQYF.

This chain links TRBV13 with TRBJ2-1; D is unresolved. The germline V gene encodes CDR1 PRHDT and CDR2 FYEKMQ (reference sequence). CDR3 length: 11 amino acids. Trimming left V 4 bases short and J 9 bases short, with 7 bases between. This CDR3 is CASSWHGEQFF. CDR3 bases: TGTGCCAGCAGCTGGCACGGTGAGCAGTTCTTC.

This clone was seen only once. The chain joins TRBV4-2 to TRBJ2-7; D is undetermined. Germline V gene lookup returns CDR1 LGHNA and CDR2 YNFKEQ. The CDR3 is made up of 15 amino acids. The ends were cut back, 0 bases at V and 1 base at J, with 10 bases in the middle. The CDR3 loop is CASSQDTDGSYEQYF. The DNA for the CDR3 is TGTGCCAGCAGCCAAGATACGGACGGATCCTACGAGCAGTACTTC.

The chain uses TRBV28 and TRBJ2-7; no clear D gene. The CDR3 spans 12 residues. Germline assignment: CDR1 MDHEN and CDR2 SYDVKM. V was pared by 2 bases and J by 3 bases, with 5 bases between. CDR3: CASSLVYYEQYF. DNA of the CDR3: TGTGCCAGCAGTTTAGTCTACTACGAGCAGTACTTC.

The rearrangement links TRBV7-8 to TRBJ2-7; 7 bases map to TRBD2. Trimming at V came to 6 bases and at J to 4 bases, leaving 9 bases not matched to a gene. Per germline, CDR1 SGHVS and CDR2 FQNEAQ. CDR3 size: 14 residues. The CDR3 nucleotides read TGTGCCAGCAGTCCTGTTGGGGGAGGGTACGAGCAGTACTTC. This translates into CASSPVGGGYEQYF. The full variable domain, in which reference TRBV7-8 and TRBJ2-7 provide the parts outside the CDR3, is GAGVSQSPRYKVAKRGQDVALRCDPISGHVSLFWYQQALGQGPEFLTYFQNEAQLDKSGLPSDRFFAERPEGSVSTLKIQRTQQEDSAVYLCASSPVGGGYEQYFGPGTRLTVT.

This clone was counted once. V gene TRBV7-9 combines with J gene TRBJ1-1, with D unclear. This CDR3 is 14 amino acids long. Trimming took 1 base from V and 8 from J, leaving 14 bases between them. Germline V gives CDR1 SEHNR, CDR2 FQNEAQ (reference sequence). CDR3 in DNA: TGTGCCAGCAGCTTAGATATAGCCGATTCAGAAGCTTTCTTT. Translation gives CASSLDIADSEAFF.

V and J are TRBV7-2 and TRBJ2-2; a possible D gene is TRBD2 (6 bases). Trimming removed 5 bases at V and 8 bases at J, with 15 bases between. The CDR3 length is 14 residues. Germline V gives CDR1 SGHTA, CDR2 FQGNSA. The CDR3 reads CASSRGLGEGELFF. Here the CDR3 DNA reads TGTGCCAGCAGCCGGGGACTGGGCGAGGGGGAGCTGTTTTTT.

The gene calls are TRBV2 and TRBJ1-1, with a tentative D call TRBD1 (6 bases). The CDR3 consists of 14 residues. Germline CDR1 SNHLY, CDR2 FYNNEI. V lost 7 bases to trimming and J lost 3 bases, with 15 bases between them. CDR3 amino acids: CASNEWGQDTEAFF. CDR3 in DNA: TGTGCCAGCAATGAGTGGGGGCAGGACACTGAAGCTTTCTTT.